This is a list of T cell receptor beta chains from one sample in a study of cytomegalovirus exposure and HLA in healthy donors. Repertoires were generated with immunoSEQ multiplex PCR, while TCRdb's copy carries only in-frame clones and drops some. The sample data list 75,000 to 95,000 clones. Sequenced input: PBMCs. Receptors originate from a woman aged 60-75 years in good health and CMV-seronegative. Each CDR3 is given with its conserved first and last residue. A D gene is named only where the DNA matches it firmly. Rows may omit the clone size; those that give it use once, few, many or a size class.

clone size	D gene	V gene	J gene	CDR3 protein	CDR3 DNA
.	.	TRBV4-1	TRBJ2-7	CASSQAEGGYGEQYF	TGCGCCAGCAGCCAGGCAGAGGGAGGCTACGGCGAGCAGTACTTC
.	TRBD1	TRBV29-1	TRBJ1-5	CSVAQQGNQPQHF	TGCAGCGTCGCTCAACAGGGGAATCAGCCCCAGCATTTT
.	.	TRBV30	TRBJ2-2	CAWSVLVETGELFF	TGTGCCTGGAGTGTATTAGTTGAGACCGGGGAGCTGTTTTTT
.	.	TRBV1	TRBJ2-7	CTSSSGTSFYEQYF	TGCACCAGCAGCTCCGGGACTAGTTTCTACGAGCAGTACTTC
.	TRBD2	TRBV11-2	TRBJ2-2	CASSLGAGGPGTGELFF	TGTGCCAGCAGCTTAGGGGCGGGAGGGCCCGGAACCGGGGAGCTGTTTTTT
.	TRBD1	TRBV30	TRBJ1-5	CACDQGGLSNQPQHF	TGTGCCTGTGACCAGGGGGGATTGAGCAATCAGCCCCAGCATTTT
.	.	TRBV5-4	TRBJ2-5	CASSLGTNQETQYF	TGTGCCAGCAGCTTGGGCACAAATCAAGAGACCCAGTACTTC
.	TRBD2	TRBV5-4	TRBJ2-5	CASSQLAGGHQETQYF	TGTGCCAGCAGCCAACTAGCGGGAGGGCACCAAGAGACCCAGTACTTC
.	TRBD1	TRBV28	TRBJ2-7	CASSPPGQTEQYF	TGTGCCAGCAGTCCTCCGGGACAGACAGAGCAGTACTTC
.	.	TRBV27	TRBJ2-1	CASSLGRGYNEQFF	TGTGCCAGCAGTTTGGGGAGGGGGTACAATGAGCAGTTCTTC
.	TRBD2	TRBV7-3	TRBJ2-3	CASSSGLDSDTQYF	TGTGCCAGCAGCTCGGGACTAGACTCAGATACGCAGTATTTT
.	TRBD1	TRBV28	TRBJ1-5	CASSLSTGGGKPQHF	TGTGCCAGCAGTTTATCCACAGGGGGGGGTAAGCCCCAGCATTTT
.	TRBD1	TRBV18	TRBJ1-5	CASSPKTGGGNQPQHF	TGTGCCAGCTCACCTAAAACAGGGGGAGGCAATCAGCCCCAGCATTTT
.	TRBD2	TRBV4-2	TRBJ2-5	CASSQDPSTSGRETQYF	TGTGCCAGCAGCCAAGATCCCTCGACTAGCGGGAGGGAGACCCAGTACTTC
.	TRBD2	TRBV9	TRBJ2-7	CASSSGSTSGSYEQYF	TGTGCCAGCTCGAGCGGGAGCACGTCGGGCTCCTACGAGCAGTACTTC
.	TRBD1	TRBV7-3	TRBJ2-1	CASRTAPGQGGEQFF	TGTGCCAGCAGAACCGCGCCGGGACAGGGAGGTGAGCAGTTCTTC
.	.	TRBV4-2	TRBJ2-7	CASSQVGVYEQYF	TGTGCCAGCAGCCAAGTAGGAGTCTACGAGCAGTACTTC
.	.	TRBV29-1	TRBJ1-5	CSARSGEGQPQHF	TGCAGCGCACGATCAGGGGAAGGGCAGCCCCAGCATTTT
.	.	TRBV11-2	TRBJ2-7	CASSFSGYEQYF	TGTGCCAGCAGCTTTAGCGGCTACGAGCAGTACTTC
.	TRBD1	TRBV7-2	TRBJ2-7	CASSLPGQGTSTPPYEQYF	TGTGCCAGCAGCCTACCGGGACAGGGTACGTCCACCCCCCCCTACGAGCAGTACTTC
.	.	TRBV19	TRBJ1-2	CASSIEGRGVRNYGYTF	TGTGCCAGTAGTATTGAAGGCCGGGGGGTCCGTAACTATGGCTACACCTTC
.	.	TRBV6-1	TRBJ1-2	CASSELTPDRYPNYGYTF	TGTGCCAGCAGTGAACTCACCCCTGACAGATATCCAAACTATGGCTACACCTTC
.	.	TRBV5-3	TRBJ2-7	CARSLRQYYEQYF	TGTGCCAGAAGCTTGAGACAGTACTACGAGCAGTACTTC
medium-sized	.	TRBV2	TRBJ1-4	CASKTGSANEKLFF	TGTGCCAGCAAAACGGGTTCGGCTAATGAAAAACTGTTTTTT
.	TRBD2	TRBV19	TRBJ2-5	CASIWTSGRDQAAQYF	TGTGCCAGTATTTGGACTAGCGGGAGGGACCAGGCGGCCCAGTACTTC
.	.	TRBV27	TRBJ2-7	CASTRAGAYEQYF	TGTGCCAGCACCAGGGCGGGGGCTTACGAGCAGTACTTC
.	.	TRBV5-5	TRBJ1-1	CASRALIMNTEAFF	TGTGCCAGCAGAGCCCTTATTATGAACACTGAAGCTTTCTTT
.	TRBD2	TRBV7-2	TRBJ2-3	CASSVGASGPSTDTQYF	TGTGCCAGCAGCGTGGGGGCTAGCGGGCCTAGCACAGATACGCAGTATTTT
.	.	TRBV7-9	TRBJ2-5	CASSLLLIISGQETQYF	TGTGCCAGCAGCTTATTGCTGATAATAAGCGGACAAGAGACCCAGTACTTC
.	.	TRBV9	TRBJ2-2	CASSAGLGAGTGELFF	TGTGCCAGCAGCGCGGGGCTGGGGGCGGGCACCGGGGAGCTGTTTTTT
.	TRBD2	TRBV28	TRBJ2-7	CASSLELAGHEQYF	TGTGCCAGCAGTTTAGAACTAGCGGGACACGAGCAGTACTTC
.	TRBD2	TRBV30	TRBJ2-5	CAWSGGLAGGEQYF	TGTGCCTGGAGTGGCGGACTAGCGGGAGGAGAGCAGTACTTC
.	TRBD1	TRBV2	TRBJ2-7	CASSETGPPYEQYF	TGTGCCAGCAGTGAGACAGGGCCCCCCTACGAGCAGTACTTC
.	.	TRBV2	TRBJ2-7	CASMTSMREQYF	TGTGCCAGTATGACTAGTATGAGGGAGCAGTACTTC
.	TRBD1	TRBV28	TRBJ1-5	CASSSGQGEDQPQHF	TGTGCCAGCAGTTCGGGACAGGGTGAGGATCAGCCCCAGCATTTT
.	TRBD1	TRBV28	TRBJ1-4	CASSLDRGREKLFF	TGTGCCAGCAGTCTGGACAGGGGGAGGGAAAAACTGTTTTTT
.	TRBD2	TRBV4-2	TRBJ2-5	CASSQDRTSGETQYF	TGTGCCAGCAGCCAAGATCGAACTAGCGGAGAGACCCAGTACTTC
.	TRBD2	TRBV7-2	TRBJ2-3	CASSPRLAGGATDTQYF	TGTGCCAGCAGCCCCCGACTAGCGGGAGGGGCGACAGATACGCAGTATTTT
.	TRBD1	TRBV18	TRBJ1-2	CASRRTGQNYGYTF	TGTGCCAGCCGGCGGACAGGGCAAAACTATGGCTACACCTTC
.	.	TRBV7-7	TRBJ2-7	CASSLGNPAQGGYEQYF	TGTGCTAGCAGCTTAGGCAACCCGGCGCAGGGGGGCTACGAGCAGTACTTC
.	TRBD1	TRBV6-1	TRBJ2-1	CASRDRQGSYNEQFF	TGTGCCAGCAGGGACAGACAGGGGTCGTACAATGAGCAGTTCTTC
.	TRBD2	TRBV19	TRBJ2-7	CASRLAGISYEQYF	TGTGCCAGTAGGCTAGCGGGTATCTCCTACGAGCAGTACTTC
.	.	TRBV5-1	TRBJ2-7	CASKAEETYEQYF	TGCGCCAGCAAGGCGGAAGAGACCTACGAGCAGTACTTC
.	TRBD1	TRBV14	TRBJ1-2	CASSQRTGDGYTF	TGTGCCAGCAGCCAGCGGACAGGGGATGGCTACACCTTC
.	.	TRBV18	TRBJ1-5	CASSPGSGIGQPQHF	TGTGCCAGCTCACCAGGTTCAGGTATAGGTCAGCCCCAGCATTTT
.	TRBD2	TRBV10-1	TRBJ2-4	CASSLAGAKNIQYF	TGCGCCAGCAGTTTAGCGGGAGCCAAAAACATTCAGTACTTC
.	.	TRBV9	TRBJ1-4	CASSQIGGTNEKLFF	TGTGCCAGCAGCCAAATAGGCGGAACTAATGAAAAACTGTTTTTT
.	TRBD1	TRBV6-4	TRBJ2-5	CASKDLDRGQETQYF	TGTGCCAGCAAAGACTTGGACAGGGGACAAGAGACCCAGTACTTC
.	TRBD1	TRBV7-3	TRBJ1-1	CASSTGQGRNTEAFF	TGTGCCAGCAGCACCGGACAGGGGAGGAACACTGAAGCTTTCTTT
.	.	TRBV18	TRBJ2-3	CASSPLGESTDTQYF	TGTGCCAGCTCACCACTCGGGGAAAGCACAGATACGCAGTATTTT
.	TRBD1	TRBV30	TRBJ2-6	CAWSKDRVRDGANVLTF	TGTGCCTGGAGTAAGGACAGGGTTCGGGATGGGGCCAACGTCCTGACTTTC